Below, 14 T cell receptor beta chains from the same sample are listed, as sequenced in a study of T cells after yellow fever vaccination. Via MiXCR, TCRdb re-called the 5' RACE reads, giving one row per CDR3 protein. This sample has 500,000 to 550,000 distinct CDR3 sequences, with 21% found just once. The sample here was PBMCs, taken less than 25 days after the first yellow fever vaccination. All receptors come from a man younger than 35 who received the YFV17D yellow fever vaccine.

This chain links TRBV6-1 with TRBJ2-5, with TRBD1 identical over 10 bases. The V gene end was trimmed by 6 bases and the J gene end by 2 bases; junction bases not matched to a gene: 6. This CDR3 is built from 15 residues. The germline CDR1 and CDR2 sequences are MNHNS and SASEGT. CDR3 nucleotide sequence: TGTGCCAGCAGCTGGGGGGGACAGGGGCAAGAGACCCAGTACTTC. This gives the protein CASSWGGQGQETQYF.

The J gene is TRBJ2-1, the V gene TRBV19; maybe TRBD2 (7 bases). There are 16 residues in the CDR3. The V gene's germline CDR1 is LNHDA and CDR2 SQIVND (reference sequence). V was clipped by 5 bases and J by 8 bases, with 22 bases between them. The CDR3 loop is CASSPTWAGAWDEQFF. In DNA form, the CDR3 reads TGTGCCAGTAGTCCCACCTGGGCGGGGGCATGGGATGAGCAGTTCTTC.

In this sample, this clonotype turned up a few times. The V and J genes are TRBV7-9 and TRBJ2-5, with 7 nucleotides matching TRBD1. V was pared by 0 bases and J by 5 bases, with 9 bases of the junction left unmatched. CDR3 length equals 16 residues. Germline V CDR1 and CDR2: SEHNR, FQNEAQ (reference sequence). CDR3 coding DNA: TGTGCCAGCAGCTTAGCTACAGGGGCGGGTCTCGAGACCCAGTACTTC. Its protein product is CASSLATGAGLETQYF.

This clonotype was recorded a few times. For the CDR3, the DNA is TGCGCCAGCAGCTGGAGTTCCTCTGGAAACACCATATATTTT. Its translation: CASSWSSSGNTIYF. The chain has TRBV5-1 and TRBJ1-3; unclear D gene. Trimming shortened V by 3 bases and J by 0 bases, and 7 bases separated the two germline ends. CDR1 and CDR2 (germline): SGHRS, YFSETQ. The length of the CDR3 is 14 residues.

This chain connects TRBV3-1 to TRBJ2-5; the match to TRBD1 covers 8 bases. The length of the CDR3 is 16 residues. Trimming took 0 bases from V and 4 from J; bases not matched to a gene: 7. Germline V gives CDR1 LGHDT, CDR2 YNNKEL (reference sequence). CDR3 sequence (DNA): TGTGCCAGCAGCCAAGATGGACAGGGCTTCAGAGAGACCCAGTACTTC. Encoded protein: CASSQDGQGFRETQYF.

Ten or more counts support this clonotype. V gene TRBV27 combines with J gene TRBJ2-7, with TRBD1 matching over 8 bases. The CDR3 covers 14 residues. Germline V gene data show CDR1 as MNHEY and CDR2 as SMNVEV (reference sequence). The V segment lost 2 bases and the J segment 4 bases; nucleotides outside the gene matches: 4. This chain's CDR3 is CASSLDRGSYEQYF. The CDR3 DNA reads TGTGCCAGCAGTTTAGACAGGGGCTCGTACGAGCAGTACTTC.

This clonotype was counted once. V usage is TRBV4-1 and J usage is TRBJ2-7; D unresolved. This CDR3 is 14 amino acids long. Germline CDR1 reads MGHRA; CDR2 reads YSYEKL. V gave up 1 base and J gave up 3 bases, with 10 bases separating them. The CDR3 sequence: CASSQGLLNYEQYF. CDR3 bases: TGCGCCAGCAGCCAAGGATTACTTAACTACGAGCAGTACTTC.

CDR3: CASSVTGVGNEQFF. CDR3 coding DNA: TGTGCCAGCAGCGTTACAGGGGTGGGAAATGAGCAGTTCTTC. The J gene is TRBJ2-1, the V gene TRBV9; 7 bases align to TRBD1. J was trimmed by 7 bases and V by 2 bases; bases with no gene match: 6. Germline CDR1 SGDLS, CDR2 YYNGEE. This CDR3 is built from 14 residues.

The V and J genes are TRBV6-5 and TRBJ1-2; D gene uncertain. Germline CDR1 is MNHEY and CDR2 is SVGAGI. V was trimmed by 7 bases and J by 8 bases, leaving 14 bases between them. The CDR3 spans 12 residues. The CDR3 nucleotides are TGTGCCAGCACCAATCGGGGTGGCGGCTACACCTTC. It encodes CASTNRGGGYTF.

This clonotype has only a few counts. CDR3 sequence (DNA): TGCGCCAGCAGCCCCACGGACGGGAGAACCGATGAGCAGTTCTTC. Protein sequence: CASSPTDGRTDEQFF. The V and J genes are TRBV5-1 and TRBJ2-1; tentative D call: TRBD2 (6 bases). V was clipped by 4 bases and J by 8 bases, with 19 bases between them. Germline CDR1 and CDR2: SGHRS and YFSETQ. The CDR3 consists of 15 residues.

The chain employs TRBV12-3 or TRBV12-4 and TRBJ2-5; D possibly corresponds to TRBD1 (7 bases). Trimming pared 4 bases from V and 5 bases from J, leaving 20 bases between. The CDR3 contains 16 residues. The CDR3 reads CASSWHREPGGETQYF. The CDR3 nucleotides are TGTGCCAGCAGTTGGCACCGGGAGCCAGGGGGGGAGACCCAGTACTTC.

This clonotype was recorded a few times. CDR3 in amino acids: CASRDVSGVEEFF. CDR3 bases: TGCGCCAGCAGAGACGTTAGCGGGGTAGAAGAGTTCTTC. The chain combines TRBV5-1 with TRBJ2-1; 8 nucleotides line up with TRBD2. V was pared by 5 bases and J by 14 bases, with 12 bases of the junction left unmatched. This CDR3 contains 13 residues. The V gene's germline CDR1 is SGHRS and CDR2 YFSETQ.

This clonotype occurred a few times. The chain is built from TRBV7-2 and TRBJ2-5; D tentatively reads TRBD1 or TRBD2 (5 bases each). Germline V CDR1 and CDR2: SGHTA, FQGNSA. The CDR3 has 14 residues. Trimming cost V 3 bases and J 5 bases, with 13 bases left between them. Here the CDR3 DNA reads TGTGCCAGCAGCTTGGGGCTACGGGGTGAGACCCAGTACTTC. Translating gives CASSLGLRGETQYF.

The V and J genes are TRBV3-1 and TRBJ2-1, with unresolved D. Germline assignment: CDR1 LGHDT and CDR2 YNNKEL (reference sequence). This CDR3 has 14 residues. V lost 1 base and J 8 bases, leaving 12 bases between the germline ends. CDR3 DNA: TGTGCCAGCAGCCAAGGGGTCTTTTCTCATGAGCAGTTCTTC. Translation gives CASSQGVFSHEQFF.